The clone carrying this T cell receptor (beta chain) was found many times. The antigen remains unidentified. This record comes from a study of post-analysis software for immune sequencing data. The CDR3 consists of 12 residues. V was cut by 5 bases and J by 5 bases, with 10 bases left in between. Germline lookup yields CDR1 MDHEN and CDR2 SYDVKM. Presence of unique molecular identifiers characterized the TCR beta cDNA libraries. MiXCR, applied by TCRdb to the PCR reads, yields one record per CDR3 protein. The table includes approximately 730,000 distinct CDR3 sequences, around 27% detected once. Broader study findings: Compared with controls, patients had more of about five TRBV segments, including TRBV5-6, TRBV5-1 and TRBV20-1.

The source material was blood. V usage is TRBV28 and J usage is TRBJ2-7, with D uncertain. This TCR derives from a girl under 18 with multiple sclerosis. CDR3 coding DNA: TGTGCCAGCAGTCCACCCACTCACGAGCAGTACTTC. It yields the protein CASSPPTHEQYF.